This T cell receptor beta chain was identified in a study of blood T cell repertoires in COVID-19. This table comes from immunoSEQ multiplex PCR, and its TCRdb copy is limited to in-frame clones, with some not included. The sample lists roughly 190,000 clones, 84% occurring once. Trimming took 2 bases from V and 5 from J, leaving 6 bases between them. The CDR3 spans 13 residues. In germline, CDR1 is SGHTA, CDR2 FQGNSA. Participants' reported clinical history set cohort assignment. The sequencing sample was made of PBMCs or T cells enriched from blood (not recorded which). This TCR was sampled from a young woman who had been exposed to COVID-19. The genes are TRBV7-2 and TRBJ2-2, with TRBD2 as a possible D gene (5 bases). DNA of the CDR3: TGTGCCAGCAGCTTAAGACTAACCGGGGAGCTGTTTTTT. Encoded protein: CASSLRLTGELFF.